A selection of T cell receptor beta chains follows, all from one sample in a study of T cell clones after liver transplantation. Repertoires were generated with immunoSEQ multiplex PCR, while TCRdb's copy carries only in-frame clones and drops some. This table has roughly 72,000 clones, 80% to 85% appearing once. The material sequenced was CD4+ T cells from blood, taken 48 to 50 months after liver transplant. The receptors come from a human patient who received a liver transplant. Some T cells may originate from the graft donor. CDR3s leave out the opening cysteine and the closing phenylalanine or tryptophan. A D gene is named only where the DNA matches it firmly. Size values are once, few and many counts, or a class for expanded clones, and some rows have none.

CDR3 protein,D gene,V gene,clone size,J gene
ASSRDSNEKLF,TRBD1,TRBV4-1,-,TRBJ1-4
ASGEGDRTNYGYT,TRBD1,TRBV6-6,-,TRBJ1-2
ASSSLDRSYEQY,-,TRBV7-3,few,TRBJ2-7
ASSLGGTGASEQY,TRBD1,TRBV5-1,-,TRBJ2-7
ASSPRRGLGNTIY,-,TRBV11-2,-,TRBJ1-3
ASSLRQPSSYNEQF,-,TRBV4-3,-,TRBJ2-1
ASSLSGRAGAEAF,-,TRBV27,-,TRBJ1-1
ASSFDSANSLAKNIQY,-,TRBV5-6,once,TRBJ2-4
ATKFLAGEETQY,TRBD2,TRBV18,-,TRBJ2-5
ASSLGLAAYNEQF,TRBD2,TRBV5-5,-,TRBJ2-1
ASSRVPGPAEPQH,-,TRBV11-2,-,TRBJ1-5
AAGLAGGLTLSTDTQY,TRBD2,TRBV30,-,TRBJ2-3
ASSPRDRAGNTIY,TRBD1,TRBV18,once,TRBJ1-3
ARTGRSYEQY,-,TRBV6-1,many,TRBJ2-7
ASSRGQLETQY,TRBD1,TRBV7-2,once,TRBJ2-5
ASSPGTVPYEQY,-,TRBV2,medium-sized,TRBJ2-7
ASRTTDTQY,-,TRBV6-6,-,TRBJ2-3
ASSLDPRLAGIDTQY,TRBD2,TRBV5-6,-,TRBJ2-3
ASSLGVSEISTGELF,-,TRBV5-4,-,TRBJ2-2
ASSKLTGGQPQH,TRBD1,TRBV6-5,few,TRBJ1-5
ASSTSGRALRADTQY,TRBD2,TRBV19,-,TRBJ2-3
ASSRTENSPLH,-,TRBV7-2,-,TRBJ1-6
ASSAGTSETQY,-,TRBV9,-,TRBJ2-5
ASSQDPGSGYNEQF,-,TRBV4-2,-,TRBJ2-1
ASSMGVNPGNEQF,-,TRBV19,-,TRBJ2-1
ASSQGTPRNEKLF,-,TRBV4-3,once,TRBJ1-4
ASRGLANTGELF,TRBD2,TRBV27,-,TRBJ2-2
AIMDTDTQY,-,TRBV10-3,-,TRBJ2-3
ASSPRGIDTGELF,-,TRBV18,-,TRBJ2-2
ASSVNIYGYT,-,TRBV2,once,TRBJ1-2
ASSPGGVGPGELF,-,TRBV4-1,-,TRBJ2-2
ASSVSDGPSKPQH,-,TRBV9,-,TRBJ1-5
ASRGDSTDTQY,-,TRBV6-1,once,TRBJ2-3
ASSDQGKQTQY,-,TRBV11-2,once,TRBJ2-5
ASSLDIREGKLF,-,TRBV7-2,-,TRBJ1-4
ASNQQGNEQY,TRBD1,TRBV7-9,-,TRBJ2-7
ASSLAPGSKVTEAF,-,TRBV7-2,-,TRBJ1-1
ASSLARGNTEAF,-,TRBV5-4,-,TRBJ1-1
ASSFGTGNEKLF,TRBD1,TRBV7-9,-,TRBJ1-4
ASSLPLGGGELF,-,TRBV5-1,once,TRBJ2-2
ASSMETGVYNEQF,TRBD1,TRBV19,once,TRBJ2-1
ASKWASQPETQY,-,TRBV6-1,-,TRBJ2-5
ASSFSGGGIDTQY,-,TRBV11-3,-,TRBJ2-3
ASSKGRTGIRNQPQH,-,TRBV21-1,-,TRBJ1-5
ASSGGQGGEKLF,-,TRBV10-1,-,TRBJ1-4